This T cell receptor beta chain was sequenced for a study of STAT3 mutations in large granular lymphocyte leukemia. Points from the study as a whole: Every T-cell large granular lymphocyte leukemia patient had at least one immunodominant TCR beta clonotype.

Points on this clone: The antigen remains undetermined.

Sequenced by immunoSEQ multiplex PCR; TCRdb stores in-frame clones only, minus some. The sample has more than 9,500 clones, about three quarters seen once; the top ten hold around 50%. The germline V gene has CDR1 GTSNPN and CDR2 SVGIG (reference sequence). This CDR3 spans 14 amino acids. Germline trimming cut 4 bases from V and 10 bases from J; bases unmatched to any gene: 7. The V call is TRBV30, the J call TRBJ1-4; 12 bases line up with TRBD1. The sequenced sample consisted of peripheral blood mononuclear cells. The clonotype originates from a man between 60 and 75 years old with T-cell large granular lymphocyte leukemia. Some clones in this sample may be carry-over from other donors' samples. The CDR3 loop is CAWTGDRGRGKLFF. In nucleotides, the CDR3 is TGTGCCTGGACCGGGGACAGGGGGCGAGGAAAACTGTTTTTT.